The T cell receptor beta chain under discussion was sequenced for a study of blood T cell repertoires in COVID-19. Background on the study: The study drew acute and convalescent COVID-19 samples from the United States, Italy and Spain. Sources were T cells, B-cell-depleted T cells, or PBMCs; the material itself was cDNA or gDNA.

Authors' methods: Cell counts per sample came from amplifying reference gene primers. Using immunoSEQ multiplex PCR, the repertoire was profiled, and TCRdb retains in-frame clones only, with some absent. The DNA was the basis for D and trimming; V, J and clone size are from that table. Here the sample spans 130,000 or so clones, around 81% being singletons. This TCR came from a human donor in a cohort sampled during active COVID-19. Sequenced: peripheral blood.

CDR3 nucleotide sequence: TGTGCCAGCAGCTGGGGGCGGTCGTGGCAGCCCCAGCATTTT. Its protein is CASSWGRSWQPQHF. This chain links TRBV5-7 with TRBJ1-5, with D perhaps matching TRBD1 (6 bases). TRBV5-7 counts as an open reading frame of uncertain function. The ends were cut back, 3 bases at V and 7 bases at J, with 14 bases in the middle. This CDR3 is 14 amino acids long.